This T cell receptor beta chain was sequenced in a study of T cell repertoires in cytomegalovirus infection. Study background: HLA-C-restricted CMV epitopes, recently identified, and well-studied HLA-B-restricted ones were used by the study. Indicated by public TCR beta signatures were CMV infection and matching HLA type.

This clonotype has just a few counts. The antigen remains undetermined. TCRdb passed the reads through MiXCR, listing each CDR3 protein once. Of under 850,000 distinct CDR3 sequences in the sample, around a third were seen once. The CDR3 is 18 amino acids. CDR1 SGHRS and CDR2 YFSETQ come from the germline V gene. The V gene end was trimmed by 4 bases and the J gene end by 5 bases; junction bases not matched to a gene: 10. Overall study findings and caveats: HLA-C-restricted CMV clonotypes gave the most frequent clonotype in two of eight donors.

The starting material was cultured PBMCs, obtained from culture after CMV antigen stimulation. The clonotype comes from a human donor in good health (CMV status not recorded). Some clones in this sample may be carry-over from other donors' samples. This rearrangement joins TRBV5-1 to TRBJ2-6; TRBD2 matches 12 bases. The CDR3 loop is CASSRWTSGAFWANVLTF. The CDR3 nucleotides are TGCGCCAGCAGCAGATGGACTAGCGGGGCCTTTTGGGCCAACGTCCTGACTTTC.